The source of this T cell receptor (beta chain) is a study of metastatic and nonmetastatic thyroid tumors. Patients had received no treatment of any kind before thyroid surgery. Trimming took off 1 base at V and 5 bases at J, with 8 bases between the two ends. There are 13 residues in the CDR3. This clone is termed medium-sized. TCRdb re-clonotyped the PCR reads via MiXCR. The repertoire includes some 10,000 clones, 9.5% to 13% of them detected once, and approximately 7.6% sits in the top ten. The V and J genes are TRBV12-3 or TRBV12-4 and TRBJ1-1, with D maybe TRBD1 (6 bases). The sequenced sample consisted of tumor tissue. This TCR was sampled from a female donor with papillary thyroid cancer or a benign thyroid nodule (not recorded which). Some clones in this sample may be carry-over from other donors' samples. The CDR3 loop is CASSLGGLTEAFF. Written as DNA, the CDR3 is TGTGCCAGCAGTTTAGGGGGGCTGACTGAAGCTTTCTTT.